Presented here are 9 T cell receptor beta chains from one specimen sequenced in a study of blood T cell repertoires in COVID-19. This table comes from immunoSEQ multiplex PCR, and its TCRdb copy is limited to in-frame clones, with some not included. Of 90,000 to 150,000 clones listed, about 83% were seen once; the top ten hold 3.9%. Sequencing used peripheral blood. Receptors were obtained from a man aged 60 to 69 with acute or convalescent COVID-19.

The J gene is TRBJ2-7, the V gene TRBV11-2, with TRBD1 matching 11 bases. This CDR3 region has 14 residues. CDR1 and CDR2 (germline): SGHAT, FQNNGV. V trimming: 3 bases; J trimming: 6 bases; junction bases outside the gene matches: 4. CDR3 loop: CASSFGTGGTEQYF. The CDR3 DNA follows: TGTGCCAGCAGCTTCGGGACAGGGGGGACCGAGCAGTACTTC. The whole variable domain, filled in from reference TRBV11-2 and TRBJ2-7, reads EAGVAQSPRYKIIEKRQSVAFWCNPISGHATLYWYQQILGQGPKLLIQFQNNGVVDDSQLPKDRFSAERLKGVDSTLKIQPAKLEDSAVYLCASSFGTGGTEQYFGPGTRLTVT.

The rearrangement joins TRBV25-1 to TRBJ2-7; the D gene is possibly TRBD2 (6 bases). The CDR3 has 16 amino acids. With 3 bases removed from V and 3 bases from J, the gap between germline ends came to 18 bases. Germline V gives CDR1 MGHDK, CDR2 SYGVNS. CDR3 amino acids: CASSDNLSGLNYEQYF. In DNA, the CDR3 is TGTGCCAGCAGTGATAATCTCTCGGGACTCAACTACGAGCAGTACTTC.

The chain links TRBV4-1 to TRBJ2-7; no firm D call. This CDR3 is built from 15 residues. Germline values: CDR1 MGHRA, CDR2 YSYEKL. V lost 0 bases and J lost 3, with 12 bases in between. Here the CDR3 reads CASSQDLSPLYEQYF. CDR3 in DNA: TGCGCCAGCAGCCAAGATCTATCGCCCCTCTACGAGCAGTACTTC.

J is TRBJ2-3 and V is TRBV7-2; D is perhaps TRBD2 (6 bases). V was cut by 4 bases and J by 2 bases, with 10 bases left in between. The CDR3 has 14 residues. Germline V lookup: CDR1 SGHTA, CDR2 FQGNSA. The CDR3 sequence is CASSWRGNTDTQYF. CDR3 bases: TGTGCCAGCAGCTGGAGGGGTAACACAGATACGCAGTATTTT.

The sample holds a few counts of this clone. The chain employs TRBV6-5 and TRBJ2-3; D perhaps matches TRBD1 (6 bases). V lost 4 bases to trimming and J lost 4 bases, with 15 bases between them. Germline V gives CDR1 MNHEY, CDR2 SVGAGI. The CDR3 loop spans 15 amino acids. CDR3 nucleotide sequence: TGTGCCAGCAGTTCCCGCCCGGCAGGGGCAGATACGCAGTATTTT. Residues: CASSSRPAGADTQYF.

This chain joins TRBV5-1 and TRBJ2-2, with D unclear. The germline V and J ends were trimmed by 0 bases and 3 bases, with 6 bases remaining between them. CDR1 is SGHRS, CDR2 YFSETQ, per germline. This CDR3 is built from 14 residues. The CDR3 bases are TGCGCCAGCAGCTTGGCACAAGACACCGGGGAGCTGTTTTTT. Translated, it gives CASSLAQDTGELFF.

This chain links TRBV24-1 with TRBJ2-5; TRBD2 aligns across 7 bases. The CDR3 length is 15 residues. CDR1 is KGHDR and CDR2 is SFDVKD in the germline V gene. The V segment lost 5 bases and the J segment 5 bases; nucleotides outside the gene matches: 10. The CDR3 spells CATSGNGRYGETQYF. The DNA for the CDR3 is TGTGCCACCAGTGGGAACGGGAGGTATGGGGAGACCCAGTACTTC.

The chain carries TRBV7-2 and TRBJ2-3, with TRBD2 matching 10 bases. There are 18 residues in the CDR3. Germline-derived CDR1 and CDR2 are SGHTA and FQGNSA. The V segment lost 1 base and the J segment 6 bases; nucleotides outside the gene matches: 13. The CDR3 DNA sequence: TGTGCCAGCAGCTTAGTTTCAAGGACTAGCGGACACCGGGATACGCAGTATTTT. Protein sequence: CASSLVSRTSGHRDTQYF.

This chain links TRBV4-3 with TRBJ2-1; 7 bases are shared with TRBD2. Per germline, CDR1 LGHNA and CDR2 YSLEER. V gave up 1 base and J gave up 6 bases; unmatched junction bases: 6. CDR3 length: 15 residues. The CDR3 here is CASSQARTRANEQFF. The CDR3, as DNA: TGCGCCAGCAGCCAAGCCCGGACTAGGGCCAATGAGCAGTTCTTC.